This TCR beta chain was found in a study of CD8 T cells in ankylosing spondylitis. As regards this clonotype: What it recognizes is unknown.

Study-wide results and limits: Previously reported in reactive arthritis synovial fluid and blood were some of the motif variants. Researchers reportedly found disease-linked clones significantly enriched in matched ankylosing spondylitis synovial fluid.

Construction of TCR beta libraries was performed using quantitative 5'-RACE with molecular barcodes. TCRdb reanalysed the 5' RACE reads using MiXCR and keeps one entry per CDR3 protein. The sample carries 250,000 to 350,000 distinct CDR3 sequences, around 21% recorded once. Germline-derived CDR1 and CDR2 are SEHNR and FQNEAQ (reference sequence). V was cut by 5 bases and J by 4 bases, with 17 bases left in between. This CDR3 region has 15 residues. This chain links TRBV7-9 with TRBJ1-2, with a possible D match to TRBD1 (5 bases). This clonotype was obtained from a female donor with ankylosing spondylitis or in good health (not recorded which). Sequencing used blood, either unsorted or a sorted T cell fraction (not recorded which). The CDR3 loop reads CASSRGEGLRYGYTF. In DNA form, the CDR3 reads TGTGCCAGCAGCCGGGGGGAGGGCCTCCGCTATGGCTACACCTTC.